This is a list of T cell receptor beta chains from one sample in a study of OX40 agonist ivuxolimab in advanced cancers. The repertoire was sequenced with immunoSEQ multiplex PCR; TCRdb's copy has only in-frame clones and lacks some. Here the sample spans around 20,000 clones, 90% being singletons. The sample here was CD4+ or CD8+ T cells sorted from blood, taken in a trial of the OX40 agonist ivuxolimab. Source of these receptors: an adult with an advanced solid tumor such as melanoma, head and neck, liver or kidney cancer. Both conserved end residues are part of each CDR3. A D gene is named only where the DNA matches it firmly. A clone size is listed for some rows: how often the clone was seen (once, few, many), or a class if it is expanded.

j_gene	v_gene	d_gene	abundance	CDR3aa	CDR3nt
TRBJ1-6	TRBV27	.	.	CASSLQGYNSPLHF	TGTGCCAGCAGTTTACAGGGTTATAATTCACCCCTCCACTTT
TRBJ2-1	TRBV29-1	.	.	CSVKIQGHYNEQFF	TGCAGCGTAAAAATACAAGGGCACTACAATGAGCAGTTCTTC
TRBJ2-3	TRBV6-1	TRBD2	once	CASSAGLAGVTDTQYF	TGTGCCAGCAGTGCCGGACTAGCGGGAGTTACAGATACGCAGTATTTT
TRBJ2-1	TRBV9	TRBD2	.	CASSATSGGFYEQFF	TGTGCCAGCAGCGCAACTAGCGGCGGGTTTTATGAGCAGTTCTTC
TRBJ2-7	TRBV6-1	.	.	CAISEEDYEQYF	TGTGCCATCAGTGAGGAGGACTACGAGCAGTACTTC
TRBJ2-5	TRBV28	TRBD2	.	CASSSIAGEGRETQYF	TGTGCCAGCAGTTCAATAGCGGGAGAGGGGAGAGAGACCCAGTACTTC
TRBJ2-5	TRBV7-9	.	.	CASSTGLWGPETQYF	TGTGCCAGCAGCACGGGACTCTGGGGGCCAGAGACCCAGTACTTC
TRBJ1-1	TRBV29-1	TRBD1	once	CSVDGTAGEFFF	TGCAGCGTTGACGGGACAGCTGGGGAGTTTTTCTTT
TRBJ2-7	TRBV5-4	.	.	CASSLLGLGSEQYF	TGTGCCAGCAGCTTGCTAGGGCTAGGAAGCGAGCAGTACTTC
TRBJ2-1	TRBV29-1	TRBD2	.	CSVNPGLAGGRFF	TGCAGCGTTAATCCGGGACTAGCGGGAGGCCGGTTCTTC
TRBJ2-2	TRBV9	.	.	CASRGLTGELFF	TGTGCCAGCAGGGGCCTCACCGGGGAGCTGTTTTTT
TRBJ2-7	TRBV6-5	TRBD2	.	CASSYWRGAEDEQYF	TGTGCCAGCAGTTACTGGCGGGGGGCGGAGGACGAGCAGTACTTC
TRBJ1-2	TRBV27	TRBD1	.	CASTPSWTGAKGYTF	TGTGCCAGCACGCCTTCCTGGACAGGGGCGAAAGGCTACACCTTC
TRBJ2-1	TRBV7-3	.	.	CASSLGPFSRNDNEQFF	TGTGCCAGCAGCTTAGGGCCTTTTTCCCGCAACGACAATGAGCAGTTCTTC
TRBJ2-3	TRBV28	.	.	CASSLPGSTDTQYF	TGTGCCAGCAGTTTACCGGGTAGCACAGATACGCAGTATTTT
TRBJ2-7	TRBV9	TRBD2	.	CASSPLAGGYEQYF	TGTGCCAGCAGCCCCCTAGCGGGAGGGTACGAGCAGTACTTC
TRBJ2-2	TRBV11-2	TRBD1	few	CASSLGTGGVQTGELFF	TGTGCCAGCAGCTTAGGGACAGGGGGCGTTCAAACCGGGGAGCTGTTTTTT